This passage covers 7 T cell receptor beta chains from one sample sequenced in a study of T cell responses to AZD1222 COVID-19 vaccine. The method was immunoSEQ multiplex PCR; TCRdb's version includes in-frame clones alone and lacks a portion of them. The sample lists approximately 200,000 clones; around 93% were seen once. The material was peripheral blood, obtained on day 0 of AZD1222 vaccination. The origin of the receptors is an adult in good health.

The chain has TRBV5-1 and TRBJ2-2, with 8 bases matching TRBD2. V gave up 4 bases and J gave up 2 bases; unmatched junction bases: 13. CDR3 length: 18 amino acids. CDR1 is SGHRS and CDR2 is YFSETQ in the germline V gene. This chain's CDR3 is CASSLQSTSGENTGELFF. Here the CDR3 DNA reads TGCGCCAGCAGCCTCCAATCTACTAGCGGAGAAAACACCGGGGAGCTGTTTTTT.

This chain joins TRBV4-1 and TRBJ2-2; D is perhaps TRBD2 (6 bases). V dropped 6 bases and J dropped 3 bases, with 11 bases sitting between them. This CDR3 region has 14 residues. CDR1 and CDR2 (germline): MGHRA, YSYEKL. CDR3 bases: TGCGCCAGCAGGGTCAGGAGGGACACCGGGGAGCTGTTTTTT. Protein sequence: CASRVRRDTGELFF.

The chain has TRBV15 and TRBJ2-7; no clear D. V was pared by 2 bases and J by 4 bases, with 12 bases between. CDR1 and CDR2 from the germline V gene are LNHNV and YYDKDF (reference sequence). The CDR3 consists of 14 residues. CDR3 DNA sequence: TGTGCCACCAGCAGAAATAGTTTTCAGTACGAGCAGTACTTC. This gives the protein CATSRNSFQYEQYF. Together with reference TRBV15 and TRBJ2-7, the CDR3 gives the full variable domain: DAMVIQNPRYQVTQFGKPVTLSCSQTLNHNVMYWYQQKSSQAPKLLFHYYDKDFNNEADTPDNFQSRRPNTSFCFLDIRSPGLGDTAMYLCATSRNSFQYEQYFGPGTRLTVT.

Comment on this clone: The sample carries other DNA sequences with the same CDR3. CDR3 nucleotide sequence: TGTGCCAGCAGCGTAGAGGGCTCCACAGATACGCAGTATTTT. This encodes CASSVEGSTDTQYF. V usage is TRBV9 and J usage is TRBJ2-3; D gene uncertain. The V end was cut by 0 bases, the J end by 2 bases, with 7 bases between. Per the germline V gene, CDR1 is SGDLS and CDR2 is YYNGEE. The CDR3 runs to 14 residues.

The rearrangement joins TRBV28 to TRBJ2-1, with no clear D. V was pared by 3 bases and J by 6 bases, with 15 bases between. Per germline, CDR1 MDHEN and CDR2 SYDVKM. The CDR3 spans 15 residues. The CDR3 reads CASSLGPPASNEQFF. The CDR3 DNA reads as TGTGCCAGCAGTTTGGGTCCTCCTGCGTCCAATGAGCAGTTCTTC.

This clone has only one observation. The chain combines TRBV6-5 with TRBJ1-1; 7 bases match TRBD1. The germline gives CDR1 MNHEY, CDR2 SVGAGI. The CDR3 is 16 residues long. V shed 4 bases and J 2 bases; nucleotides not matched to a gene: 10. Written as DNA, the CDR3 is TGTGCCAGCAGTTCCGACCCGACAGGGTATAACACTGAAGCTTTCTTT. This translates into CASSSDPTGYNTEAFF.

Only one count was recorded for this clone. The chain joins TRBV6-5 to TRBJ2-1; tentatively, D is TRBD2 (6 bases). The CDR3 runs to 16 residues. Trimming removed 4 bases at V and 4 bases at J, with 17 bases between. Per germline, CDR1 MNHEY and CDR2 SVGAGI. For the CDR3, the DNA is TGTGCCAGCAGTTCCCGCCCTGCGGGACCTTACAATGAGCAGTTCTTC. It specifies CASSSRPAGPYNEQFF.